The 13 T cell receptor beta chains reported below all come from one sample, sequenced in a study of cytomegalovirus exposure and HLA in healthy donors. Both 60 Vbeta primers and 13 Jbeta primers went into the PCR. TCRdb's copy holds only in-frame clones and misses some; the assay was immunoSEQ multiplex PCR. The table lists roughly 200,000 clones, around 80% of them singletons. The specimen was PBMCs. These receptors were obtained from a woman aged 40 to 50 in good health and CMV-seronegative.

CDR3 DNA sequence: TGTGCCAGCAGTGACGCAAAGACTAGCGGGAGACCCGAGCAGTACTTC. Translation gives CASSDAKTSGRPEQYF. J is TRBJ2-7 and V is TRBV6-4; TRBD2 aligns across 12 bases. This CDR3 comprises 16 residues. Looked up from germline, CDR1 is MRHNA and CDR2 is SNTAGT. The V segment lost 2 bases and the J segment 6 bases; nucleotides outside the gene matches: 8.

The rearrangement uses TRBV7-9 and TRBJ2-1; D gene unclear. The CDR3 totals 12 residues. Trimming stripped 10 bases from V and 3 bases from J, with 10 bases between. Germline V gives CDR1 SEHNR, CDR2 FQNEAQ (reference sequence). The CDR3 region has the DNA TGTGCCACCCCGACTTACTACAATGAGCAGTTCTTC. Translating gives CATPTYYNEQFF. The complete variable domain, with remaining parts taken from reference TRBV7-9 and TRBJ2-1, reads DTGVSQNPRHKITKRGQNVTFRCDPISEHNRLYWYRQTLGQGPEFLTYFQNEAQLEKSRLLSDRFSAERPKGSFSTLEIQRTEQGDSAMYLCATPTYYNEQFFGPGTRLTVL.

This clone was seen a few times. The genes are TRBV4-3 and TRBJ2-2, with TRBD1 identical over 10 bases. Trimming removed 0 bases from V and 7 bases from J; junction bases left unmatched: 8. Germline V gene sequence: CDR1 LGHNA, CDR2 YSLEER. CDR3 size: 17 residues. CDR3 sequence reads: CASSQERDRGLGGELFF. CDR3 DNA sequence: TGCGCCAGCAGCCAAGAGAGGGACAGGGGTCTTGGCGGGGAGCTGTTTTTT.

A few counts support this clone. This sequence joins TRBV27 and TRBJ2-2; a weak D match, TRBD1 (5 bases). Trimming took 5 bases from V and 7 from J, leaving 8 bases between them. This CDR3 region has 12 residues. Germline CDR1 MNHEY, CDR2 SMNVEV (reference sequence). CDR3 in DNA: TGTGCCAGCAGTCAGCAGGGCGGGGAGCTGTTTTTT. It yields the protein CASSQQGGELFF.

In DNA, the CDR3 is TGTGCCAGCAGCTCTACAGGGGAAGCTGGAAACACCATATATTTT. It yields the protein CASSSTGEAGNTIYF. The chain has TRBV6-5 and TRBJ1-3; 7 bases fit TRBD1. The germline V gene has CDR1 MNHEY and CDR2 SVGAGI. The V gene end was trimmed by 6 bases and the J gene end by 2 bases; junction bases not matched to a gene: 7. This CDR3 has 15 amino acids.

This CDR3 is CASSIASGYNQPQHF. DNA for the CDR3: TGTGCCAGTAGTATTGCGTCGGGGTACAATCAGCCCCAGCATTTT. The rearrangement joins TRBV19 to TRBJ1-5; D is unclear. This CDR3 region has 15 residues. Germline V gives CDR1 LNHDA, CDR2 SQIVND (reference sequence). V shed 3 bases and J shed 3 bases, with 12 bases lying between them.

The CDR3 bases are TGTGCCAGCAGCCCCGGGACAGATAACTATGGCTACACCTTC. Translated: CASSPGTDNYGYTF. This chain connects TRBV7-3 to TRBJ1-2; 7 bases line up with TRBD1. The J segment lost 1 base and the V segment lost 5 bases, leaving 4 bases of the junction unmatched. Germline values: CDR1 SGHTA, CDR2 FQGTGA. The CDR3 consists of 14 residues.

The count of this clone is one. V and J are TRBV28 and TRBJ1-2, with a weak D call TRBD1 (5 bases). Germline CDR1 reads MDHEN; CDR2 reads SYDVKM. Trimming took 4 bases from V and 8 from J, leaving 20 bases between them. The CDR3 is made up of 15 amino acids. As DNA, the CDR3 is TGTGCCAGCAGTTCCCCCCTCAGGGCTTATGGGGGCTACACCTTC. This gives the protein CASSSPLRAYGGYTF.

The genes are TRBV27 and TRBJ1-2; 9 nucleotides agree with TRBD1. The CDR3 consists of 17 residues. V trimming: 3 bases; J trimming: 1 base; junction bases outside the gene matches: 9. Germline CDR1 reads MNHEY; CDR2 reads SMNVEV (reference sequence). CDR3 protein: CASSFFGTGHLNYGYTF. The CDR3 nucleotides are TGTGCCAGCAGTTTCTTCGGGACAGGGCACCTTAACTATGGCTACACCTTC.

This rearrangement joins TRBV21-1 to TRBJ1-1; the table gives TRBD1 as D, unverified against the DNA. TRBV21-1 is classified as a pseudogene. The CDR3 runs 14 residues. The CDR3 loop reads CASSPGTGVTEAFF. The CDR3, as DNA: TGTGCCAGCAGCCCAGGGACAGGGGTCACTGAAGCTTTCTTT.

The chain links TRBV30 to TRBJ2-3, with 8 bases fitting TRBD2. This CDR3 is built from 17 residues. Germline CDR1 and CDR2: GTSNPN and SVGIG (reference sequence). J lost 8 bases, V lost 3 bases, and 19 bases had no gene match. CDR3: CAWSSGGASAAGGTQYF. CDR3 in DNA: TGTGCCTGGAGCTCGGGGGGGGCTAGTGCCGCTGGCGGTACGCAGTATTTT.

The chain employs TRBV18 and TRBJ2-7; D remains ambiguous. CDR3 length: 11 residues. Per the germline V gene, CDR1 is KGHSH and CDR2 is LQKENI. Trimming removed 3 bases at V and 6 bases at J, with 6 bases between. The CDR3 sequence is CASSPSGEQYF. CDR3 coding DNA: TGTGCCAGCTCACCCTCAGGCGAGCAGTACTTC.

The chain employs TRBV28 and TRBJ2-5, with D tentatively TRBD2 (5 bases). Trimming removed 7 bases at V and 7 bases at J, with 13 bases between. The CDR3 consists of 12 residues. Germline CDR1 and CDR2: MDHEN and SYDVKM. CDR3 protein: CASISRRGTQYF. The DNA of the CDR3 is TGTGCCAGCATTTCACGTCGGGGGACCCAGTACTTC.